Following are 29 T cell receptor beta chains from one sample sequenced in a study of cytomegalovirus exposure and HLA in healthy donors. Both 60 Vbeta primers and 13 Jbeta primers went into the PCR. Assay: immunoSEQ multiplex PCR; the TCRdb copy retains only in-frame clones and omits some. Of more than 150,000 clones listed, over 80% were seen once; the top ten hold less than 1.5%. Sample: PBMCs. The receptors originated from a girl aged 5 to 17 in good health and CMV-seropositive.

This chain connects TRBV4-3 to TRBJ2-1; 12 bases are a match to TRBD1. Per germline, CDR1 LGHNA and CDR2 YSLEER. Losses at the gene ends were 4 bases for V and 7 bases for J; bases not matched to a gene: 5. The CDR3 contains 15 residues. The CDR3 bases are TGCGCCAGCAGCCTCCTGGGACAGGGGGCGAATGAGCAGTTCTTC. It encodes CASSLLGQGANEQFF.

In its sample, this clone was seen once. The chain is built from TRBV5-5 and TRBJ2-3; maybe TRBD1 (6 bases). This CDR3 spans 16 amino acids. Germline CDR1 is SGHKS and CDR2 is YYEKEE (reference sequence). With 2 bases removed from V and 0 bases from J, the gap between germline ends came to 13 bases. The CDR3 DNA is TGTGCCAGCAGCTTTGGGACACTGACTAGCACAGATACGCAGTATTTT. Translation: CASSFGTLTSTDTQYF.

The J gene is TRBJ2-7, the V gene TRBV5-5; D is possibly TRBD2 (5 bases). Germline values: CDR1 SGHKS, CDR2 YYEKEE (reference sequence). This CDR3 spans 13 amino acids. Trimming cost V 4 bases and J 3 bases, with 11 bases left between them. The DNA for the CDR3 is TGTGCCAGCAGCCAGATCGGAGGCTACGAGCAGTACTTC. This codes for CASSQIGGYEQYF.

The chain joins TRBV13 to TRBJ2-3; 7 bases map to TRBD1. The V and J ends lost 0 bases and 6 bases, in that order; junction bases with no gene match: 12. There are 17 residues in the CDR3. CDR1 and CDR2 from the germline V gene are PRHDT and FYEKMQ (reference sequence). CDR3 bases: TGTGCCAGCAGCTTAGGGTGGTTGAACAGGGGAGATGATACGCAGTATTTT. Residues: CASSLGWLNRGDDTQYF.

As regards this clone: The junction differs from germline at one of its ends, possibly a read error. The chain couples TRBV2 to TRBJ1-5, with TRBD1 matching 8 bases. Germline V gene lookup returns CDR1 SNHLY and CDR2 FYNNEI. This CDR3 spans 14 amino acids. The CDR3 here is CASREDRGFRPQHF. In DNA, the CDR3 is TGTGCCAGCAGGGAAGACAGGGGCTTTCGGCCCCAGCATTTT.

In this sample, this clone turned up once. The rearrangement joins TRBV27 to TRBJ2-1; 7 nucleotides align to TRBD1. This CDR3 region has 15 residues. Germline V gene lookup returns CDR1 MNHEY and CDR2 SMNVEV (reference sequence). The trim removed 6 bases at V and 6 bases at J, leaving 11 bases unmatched. The CDR3 region is CASSLTGETGNEQFF. CDR3 DNA sequence: TGTGCCAGCAGCCTAACAGGGGAAACTGGCAATGAGCAGTTCTTC.

V and J are TRBV10-2 and TRBJ2-1, with 9 nucleotides matching TRBD1. This CDR3 contains 14 residues. Germline V lookup: CDR1 WSHSY, CDR2 SAAADI. With V trimmed by 6 bases and J by 9 bases, 9 bases remained unmatched. The CDR3 here is CASSSSGQGGEQFF. CDR3 in DNA: TGCGCCAGCAGCTCATCGGGACAGGGCGGTGAGCAGTTCTTC.

The CDR3 DNA reads TGTGCCAGCAGGGAAGAATTCGGCCGTGGGGCTATTGGCTACACCTTC. This encodes CASREEFGRGAIGYTF. This chain joins TRBV7-8 and TRBJ1-2; D may be TRBD1 (5 bases). V shed 6 bases and J shed 7 bases, with 24 bases lying between them. The CDR3 is made up of 16 amino acids. Germline CDR1 is SGHVS and CDR2 is FQNEAQ.

The chain joins TRBV21-1 to TRBJ2-2; the D call of TRBD2 is as the table states it, not checked on the DNA. TRBV21-1 is a pseudogene segment. The CDR3 covers 14 residues. CDR3 nucleotides: TGTGCCAGCAGTGCGGGAGCGGCAGCCGGGGAGCTGTTTTTT. Protein: CASSAGAAAGELFF.

This clone has a handful of counts. V gene TRBV7-2 combines with J gene TRBJ2-5; 7 bases fit TRBD1. The CDR3 length is 14 residues. Germline V gene lookup returns CDR1 SGHTA and CDR2 FQGNSA. The V gene end was trimmed by 8 bases and the J gene end by 5 bases; junction bases not matched to a gene: 11. The CDR3 reads CASALTGATETQYF. CDR3 nucleotide sequence: TGTGCCAGCGCGCTCACAGGGGCCACGGAGACCCAGTACTTC.

V and J are TRBV27 and TRBJ1-5; TRBD1 aligns across 7 bases. The CDR3 is 14 amino acids. The V gene's germline CDR1 is MNHEY and CDR2 SMNVEV (reference sequence). The trim removed 3 bases at V and 9 bases at J, leaving 8 bases unmatched. The CDR3 sequence: CASSLTGSLGPQHF. For the CDR3, the DNA is TGTGCCAGCAGTTTGACAGGGTCCCTTGGGCCCCAGCATTTT.

This rearrangement joins TRBV5-1 to TRBJ2-1; TRBD2 aligns across 9 bases. CDR1 and CDR2 from the germline V gene are SGHRS and YFSETQ. The CDR3 totals 17 residues. V lost 4 bases to trimming and J lost 6 bases; unmatched junction nucleotides: 14. Written as DNA, the CDR3 is TGCGCCAGCAGCATGACTAGCGGCCCTCCCACGGGCAATGAGCAGTTCTTC. Amino acid sequence: CASSMTSGPPTGNEQFF. The complete variable domain, with remaining parts taken from reference TRBV5-1 and TRBJ2-1, reads KAGVTQTPRYLIKTRGQQVTLSCSPISGHRSVSWYQQTPGQGLQFLFEYFSETQRNKGNFPGRFSGRQFSNSRSEMNVSTLELGDSALYLCASSMTSGPPTGNEQFFGPGTRLTVL.

The V and J genes are TRBV29-1 and TRBJ2-7, with D tentatively TRBD2 (6 bases). CDR1 SQVTM and CDR2 ANQGSEA come from the germline V gene. V was cut by 6 bases and J by 0 bases, with 15 bases left in between. The CDR3 runs to 14 residues. The CDR3: CSVAYGGASYEQYF. DNA of the CDR3: TGCAGCGTGGCATACGGCGGGGCCTCCTACGAGCAGTACTTC.

The chain recombines TRBV6-1 with TRBJ2-4, with a tentative D call TRBD1 (6 bases). The length of the CDR3 is 14 residues. V was clipped by 5 bases and J by 2 bases, with 10 bases between them. The germline gives CDR1 MNHNS, CDR2 SASEGT. The CDR3 region is CASSPGQSKNIQYF. In DNA form, the CDR3 reads TGTGCCAGCAGTCCGGGACAATCCAAAAACATTCAGTACTTC.

This chain joins TRBV5-1 and TRBJ2-7, with 7 bases that match TRBD1. This CDR3 has 15 residues. CDR1 and CDR2 from the germline V gene are SGHRS and YFSETQ. With V trimmed by 4 bases and J by 1 base, 8 bases remained unmatched. CDR3 sequence: CASSLGTDISYEQYF. CDR3 sequence (DNA): TGCGCCAGCAGCCTGGGGACAGACATTTCCTACGAGCAGTACTTC.

The genes are TRBV2 and TRBJ2-5; 7 bases are shared with TRBD1. Per the germline V gene, CDR1 is SNHLY and CDR2 is FYNNEI. Unmatched junction bases numbered 7, after V lost 10 bases and J lost 5 bases. This CDR3 is 12 amino acids long. In DNA, the CDR3 is TGTGCCACGACAGGGCCCGGGGAGACCCAGTACTTC. This codes for CATTGPGETQYF.

The chain links TRBV15 to TRBJ1-1; no clear D gene. CDR1 is LNHNV, CDR2 YYDKDF, per germline (reference sequence). CDR3 size: 13 residues. Trimming cost V 1 base and J 1 base, with 4 bases left between them. CDR3 bases: TGTGCCACCAGCAGAGCAGGGAACACTGAAGCTTTCTTT. Translating gives CATSRAGNTEAFF. Full variable domain (outside the CDR3, taken from reference TRBV15 and TRBJ1-1): DAMVIQNPRYQVTQFGKPVTLSCSQTLNHNVMYWYQQKSSQAPKLLFHYYDKDFNNEADTPDNFQSRRPNTSFCFLDIRSPGLGDTAMYLCATSRAGNTEAFFGQGTRLTVV.

This chain links TRBV11-2 with TRBJ2-7; 13 positions match TRBD2. Germline loops: CDR1 SGHAT, CDR2 FQNNGV. J was trimmed by 0 bases and V by 6 bases; bases with no gene match: 11. CDR3 length equals 18 residues. CDR3 coding DNA: TGTGCCAGCAGGGGACTGGGACTAGCGGGACCGATCTCCTACGAGCAGTACTTC. Translation gives CASRGLGLAGPISYEQYF.

This chain connects TRBV6-6 to TRBJ2-1; 8 bases map to TRBD2. CDR3 size: 16 residues. The J segment lost 2 bases and the V segment lost 2 bases, leaving 5 bases of the junction unmatched. The germline V gene encodes CDR1 MNHNY and CDR2 SVGAGI (reference sequence). The CDR3 sequence: CASSYQLAAPYNEQFF. The DNA of the CDR3 is TGTGCCAGCAGTTACCAACTAGCGGCCCCCTACAATGAGCAGTTCTTC.

The J gene is TRBJ2-2, the V gene TRBV5-1; 11 bases fit TRBD2. CDR3 length: 15 amino acids. Per the germline V gene, CDR1 is SGHRS and CDR2 is YFSETQ. V shed 3 bases and J 5 bases; nucleotides not matched to a gene: 3. CDR3 sequence reads: CASSSSSGRTGELFF. CDR3 DNA sequence: TGCGCCAGCAGCTCTTCTAGCGGGAGGACCGGGGAGCTGTTTTTT.

V and J are TRBV7-9 and TRBJ2-1; 8 bases are a match to TRBD2. Germline CDR1 reads SEHNR; CDR2 reads FQNEAQ (reference sequence). J lost 9 bases, V lost 5 bases, and 9 bases had no gene match. The CDR3 loop spans 14 amino acids. This chain's CDR3 is CASSDQAAGVEQFF. CDR3 nucleotide sequence: TGTGCCAGCAGCGACCAGGCAGCGGGAGTTGAGCAGTTCTTC.

V gene TRBV19 combines with J gene TRBJ1-2, with D unresolved. The CDR3 covers 13 residues. Germline CDR1 and CDR2: LNHDA and SQIVND (reference sequence). Between the trimmed V and J ends, which lost 6 bases and 8 bases, there was a span of 16 bases. CDR3 region: CASRAWSSGGYTF. The DNA of the CDR3 is TGTGCCAGTAGAGCGTGGTCCTCGGGGGGCTACACCTTC.

The J gene is TRBJ2-1, the V gene TRBV5-1; 9 nucleotides line up with TRBD1. CDR1 and CDR2 (germline): SGHRS, YFSETQ. The CDR3 is made up of 15 amino acids. The junction had 9 bases not matched to a gene; V was cut back by 7 bases and J by 4 bases. This CDR3 reads CASGSGTGSYNEQFF. Here the CDR3 DNA reads TGCGCCAGCGGATCCGGGACAGGGTCTTACAATGAGCAGTTCTTC.

This sequence joins TRBV7-9 and TRBJ2-1; TRBD2 is a possible D gene (5 bases). Trimming took 5 bases from V and 12 from J, leaving 17 bases between them. Germline V gives CDR1 SEHNR, CDR2 FQNEAQ (reference sequence). CDR3 length equals 13 residues. The CDR3, as DNA: TGTGCCAGCAGCCCCTGGACTCGTAAGGGGCAGTTCTTC. It is translated as CASSPWTRKGQFF.

V and J are TRBV9 and TRBJ1-5, with 8 bases that match TRBD1. V gave up 4 bases and J gave up 7 bases; unmatched junction bases: 7. Germline V gene data show CDR1 as SGDLS and CDR2 as YYNGEE. The CDR3 length is 14 residues. The CDR3 DNA reads as TGTGCCAGCAGCCTGACAGGGGTGGAACAGCCCCAGCATTTT. Its translation is CASSLTGVEQPQHF.

As concerns this clone: Other DNA sequences of this sample code for an identical CDR3. The chain employs TRBV18 and TRBJ2-3; a possible D gene is TRBD2 (5 bases). Germline CDR1 KGHSH, CDR2 LQKENI. This CDR3 is 14 amino acids long. Trimming pared 1 base from V and 0 bases from J, leaving 5 bases between. The CDR3 protein is CASSPRTSTDTQYF. The CDR3 coding sequence is TGTGCCAGCTCACCACGGACTAGCACAGATACGCAGTATTTT.

The chain carries TRBV7-9 and TRBJ2-5; D perhaps matches TRBD2 (5 bases). The V gene lost 1 base and the J gene lost 7 bases, with 13 bases spanning the gap. The CDR3 sequence is 14 residues long. From germline, CDR1 is SEHNR and CDR2 FQNEAQ (reference sequence). The CDR3 here is CASSLEQRRWTQYF. The CDR3, as DNA: TGTGCCAGCAGCTTAGAACAGCGGCGATGGACCCAGTACTTC.

The genes are TRBV4-1 and TRBJ1-2; 9 nucleotides line up with TRBD1. In germline, CDR1 is MGHRA, CDR2 YSYEKL. CDR3 length equals 15 residues. V was clipped by 2 bases and J by 5 bases; unmatched bases: 6. The CDR3 sequence is CASSQTGTGTYGYTF. In nucleotides, the CDR3 is TGCGCCAGCAGCCAAACCGGGACAGGGACGTATGGCTACACCTTC.

This chain joins TRBV5-1 and TRBJ2-7; no firm D call. The germline V gene encodes CDR1 SGHRS and CDR2 YFSETQ. This CDR3 is built from 12 residues. Trimming removed 0 bases from V and 5 bases from J, with 6 bases in between. The CDR3 reads CASSLDFHEQYF. In DNA form, the CDR3 reads TGCGCCAGCAGCTTGGACTTCCACGAGCAGTACTTC.